This T cell receptor beta chain was obtained from a study of identical twins. V was pared by 3 bases and J by 7 bases, with 15 bases of the junction left unmatched. The length of the CDR3 is 18 residues. CDR1 and CDR2 (germline): SGHRS, YFSETQ. TCRdb itself ran the 5' RACE reads through MiXCR, one entry per CDR3 protein. The top ten hold nearly 0.45% of the sample, which has more than 400,000 distinct CDR3 sequences, 13% to 15% seen once. This sample was also put to use in a study of yellow fever vaccine responses in identical twins.

This clonotype was obtained from a woman younger than 35 in good health. Sample: CD4+ T cells sorted from blood. The chain recombines TRBV5-1 with TRBJ2-1; 11 nucleotides align to TRBD2. CDR3 amino acids: CASSSGGILAGEGNEQFF. The CDR3 DNA is TGCGCCAGCAGCTCCGGTGGGATACTAGCGGGAGAGGGGAATGAGCAGTTCTTC.